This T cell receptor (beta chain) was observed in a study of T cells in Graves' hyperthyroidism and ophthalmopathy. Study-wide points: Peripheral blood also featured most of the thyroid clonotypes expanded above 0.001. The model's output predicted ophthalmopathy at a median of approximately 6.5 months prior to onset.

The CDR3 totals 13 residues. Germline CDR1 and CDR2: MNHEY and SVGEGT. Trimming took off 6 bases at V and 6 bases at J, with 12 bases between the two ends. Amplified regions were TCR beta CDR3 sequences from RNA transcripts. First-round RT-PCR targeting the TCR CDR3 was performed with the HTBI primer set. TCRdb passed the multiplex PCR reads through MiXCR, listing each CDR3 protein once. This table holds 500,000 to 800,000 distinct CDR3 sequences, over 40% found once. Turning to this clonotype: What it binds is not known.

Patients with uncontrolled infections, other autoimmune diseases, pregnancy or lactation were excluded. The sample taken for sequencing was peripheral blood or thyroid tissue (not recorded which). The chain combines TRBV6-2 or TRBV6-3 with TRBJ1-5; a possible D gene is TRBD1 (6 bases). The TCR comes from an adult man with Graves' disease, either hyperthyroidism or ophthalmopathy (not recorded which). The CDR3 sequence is CASSRSGVQPQHF. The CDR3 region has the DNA TGTGCCAGCAGCCGCTCAGGGGTTCAGCCCCAGCATTTT.